Listed here are 21 T cell receptor beta chains from one sample, sequenced in a study of neurological immune-mediated disorders (dated 2019 in TCRdb). In the paper's terms, the time point label means: longitudinal time-point 3. The library was made by 5' RACE. The instrument given in TCRdb is Illumina HiSeq 2500. TCRdb applied fastp at Q25 and MiXCR to the public reads, then kept only in-frame beta chains. CDR3 protein duplicates are merged, each entry listing the most common genes and DNA. The sample table shows about 49,000 distinct CDR3 sequences, and 7% to 10% are seen once. The top ten hold 1.9% of the sample. The sequenced sample was PBMCs. These receptors were obtained from a woman in her thirties or forties in good health.

This clonotype was observed at least ten times. The V gene is TRBV4-2, the J gene TRBJ2-7; a possible D gene is TRBD2 (6 bases). The CDR3 runs to 12 residues. The germline V gene has CDR1 LGHNA and CDR2 YNFKEQ. V gave up 9 bases and J gave up 6 bases, with 15 bases separating them. CDR3 loop: CASENEGGEQYF. The CDR3, as DNA: TGTGCCAGTGAGAACGAGGGAGGCGAGCAGTACTTC.

This clonotype was counted at least ten times. The chain links TRBV9 to TRBJ1-5; D perhaps matches TRBD1 (6 bases). V lost 3 bases and J lost 1, with 11 bases in between. The CDR3 spans 15 residues. CDR1 is SGDLS, CDR2 YYNGEE, per germline. In DNA, the CDR3 is TGTGCCAGCAGCGGACCAGGGGAGAGCAATCAGCCCCAGCATTTT. Residues: CASSGPGESNQPQHF.

With respect to this clonotype: A much bigger clone sits one base away, suggesting this may be a read error. The chain combines TRBV20-1 with TRBJ1-2, with D hard to call. CDR3 size: 15 residues. Germline V gene sequence: CDR1 DFQATT, CDR2 SNEGSKA (reference sequence). The DNA for the CDR3 is TGCAGTGCTAGTGGCCCGGGGAGAGGCGACTATAGCTACACCTTC. Amino acid sequence: CSASGPGRGDYSYTF.

This clonotype was recorded at least ten times. This chain links TRBV7-9 with TRBJ2-1; the D is unclear. CDR1 is SEHNR, CDR2 FQNEAQ, per germline (reference sequence). V lost 5 bases to trimming and J lost 3 bases, with 14 bases between them. There are 15 residues in the CDR3. CDR3 in DNA: TGTGCCAGCAGCAGGATGCTGTGGGGCTACAATGAGCAGTTCTTC. Encoded protein: CASSRMLWGYNEQFF.

The chain combines TRBV5-1 with TRBJ1-1; 10 bases map to TRBD1. Germline lookup yields CDR1 SGHRS and CDR2 YFSETQ. After removal of 3 bases from V and 6 bases from J, the junction contained 5 bases not matched to a gene. The CDR3 covers 14 residues. Written as DNA, the CDR3 is TGCGCCAGCAGCTGGGGAGGGACAGGGGCTGAAGCTTTCTTT. Protein: CASSWGGTGAEAFF.

The V and J genes are TRBV18 and TRBJ2-7; possible D gene TRBD1, 6 bases. Germline V gene data show CDR1 as KGHSH and CDR2 as LQKENI. With 4 bases removed from V and 5 bases from J, the gap between germline ends came to 21 bases. CDR3 length equals 16 residues. The CDR3 nucleotides read TGTGCCAGCTCACAAAGGGGAAACCAGGGGCCCGACGAGCAGTACTTC. Translated, it gives CASSQRGNQGPDEQYF.

This clonotype occurred many times. The V gene is TRBV3-1, the J gene TRBJ1-1; D gene uncertain. V lost 4 bases, J lost 5 bases, and 14 bases lay in between. The CDR3 covers 14 residues. Germline V CDR1 and CDR2: LGHDT, YNNKEL (reference sequence). The CDR3 DNA follows: TGTGCCAGCAGCCTAGATGGCGGTTCGACTGAAGCTTTCTTT. It codes for CASSLDGGSTEAFF.

This clonotype occurred many times. The chain employs TRBV5-1 and TRBJ2-1; 14 positions match TRBD2. V shed 7 bases and J 4 bases; nucleotides not matched to a gene: 4. The CDR3 has 15 residues. Germline V CDR1 and CDR2: SGHRS, YFSETQ. The CDR3 protein is CASQRLAGGYNEQFF. The CDR3 coding sequence is TGCGCCAGCCAAAGACTAGCGGGAGGGTACAATGAGCAGTTCTTC.

This clonotype was detected many times. This chain connects TRBV4-2 to TRBJ2-4; 8 nucleotides line up with TRBD2. The CDR3 is 20 amino acids. The J segment lost 0 bases and the V segment lost 2 bases, leaving 15 bases of the junction unmatched. Germline CDR1 and CDR2: LGHNA and YNFKEQ. The CDR3 sequence: CASSQYRASGGSLAKNIQYF. Here the CDR3 DNA reads TGTGCCAGCAGCCAATACCGGGCCAGCGGGGGTTCTTTAGCCAAAAACATTCAGTACTTC.

This clonotype was seen repeatedly, ten times or more. J is TRBJ2-3 and V is TRBV5-1; D not resolved. Looked up from germline, CDR1 is SGHRS and CDR2 is YFSETQ. The CDR3 is made up of 13 amino acids. V was shortened by 4 bases and J by 14 bases, with 20 bases between the two germline ends. The CDR3 DNA sequence: TGCGCCAGCAGCGAAAGGGAAGGCCTTAAGAGGTATTTT. Translating gives CASSEREGLKRYF.

This clonotype was seen many times. This chain connects TRBV12-3 or TRBV12-4 to TRBJ1-2; D possibly corresponds to TRBD1 (5 bases). Trimming took off 3 bases at V and 0 bases at J, with 11 bases between the two ends. The CDR3 length is 15 residues. CDR3 protein: CASSLSGGSNYGYTF. CDR3 DNA sequence: TGTGCCAGCAGTTTGTCGGGGGGTTCTAACTATGGCTACACCTTC.

The CDR3 DNA reads as TGTGCCAGCAGCCCCCGGACAGGGAATCGGTACGAGCAGTACTTC. Translation: CASSPRTGNRYEQYF. This chain joins TRBV7-8 and TRBJ2-7, with 8 bases identical to TRBD1. CDR3 length equals 15 residues. Germline-derived CDR1 and CDR2 are SGHVS and FQNEAQ. The V gene end was trimmed by 5 bases and the J gene end by 4 bases; junction bases not matched to a gene: 10.

This rearrangement joins TRBV3-1 to TRBJ1-2; 7 bases agree with TRBD1. V dropped 4 bases and J dropped 5; count of bases not matched to a gene: 7. Germline V lookup: CDR1 LGHDT, CDR2 YNNKEL (reference sequence). This CDR3 is built from 14 residues. For the CDR3, the DNA is TGTGCCAGCAGCCTCGACGGACAGGAGTATGGCTACACCTTC. As protein: CASSLDGQEYGYTF.

CDR3 amino acids: CASSTGVYDEQYF. CDR3 bases: TGTGCCAGCAGTACAGGGGTATACGACGAGCAGTACTTC. The chain is built from TRBV28 and TRBJ2-7; TRBD1 aligns across 7 bases. The CDR3 spans 13 residues. Germline CDR1 and CDR2: MDHEN and SYDVKM. Trimming at V came to 5 bases and at J to 5 bases, leaving 6 bases not matched to a gene.

This clonotype was counted ten times or more. The chain is built from TRBV20-1 and TRBJ1-5, with D uncertain. Trimming took 3 bases from V and 3 from J, leaving 12 bases between them. The CDR3 loop spans 14 amino acids. The germline V gene has CDR1 DFQATT and CDR2 SNEGSKA (reference sequence). For the CDR3, the DNA is TGCAGTGCTAGTGCAGGTCCAAACAATCAGCCCCAGCATTTT. Protein sequence: CSASAGPNNQPQHF.

This clonotype occurred many times. This rearrangement joins TRBV5-1 to TRBJ2-2; 10 bases align to TRBD1. Germline CDR1 is SGHRS and CDR2 is YFSETQ. The CDR3 is 19 amino acids. The junction had 17 bases not matched to a gene; V was cut back by 3 bases and J by 6 bases. In DNA form, the CDR3 reads TGCGCCAGCAGCTACGAACCGGGACAGGGGATGTTTATCGCCGGGGAGCTGTTTTTT. Its protein is CASSYEPGQGMFIAGELFF. Filled out from reference TRBV5-1 and TRBJ2-2, the complete variable domain reads KAGVTQTPRYLIKTRGQQVTLSCSPISGHRSVSWYQQTPGQGLQFLFEYFSETQRNKGNFPGRFSGRQFSNSRSEMNVSTLELGDSALYLCASSYEPGQGMFIAGELFFGEGSRLTVL.

The table lists this clonotype with a count of one. The rearrangement links TRBV11-2 to TRBJ2-1; 7 bases fit TRBD2. The CDR3 length is 17 residues. V shed 0 bases and J 5 bases; nucleotides not matched to a gene: 10. CDR1 and CDR2 from the germline V gene are SGHAT and FQNNGV. CDR3 protein: CASSLDGGLTSDNEQFF. CDR3 sequence (DNA): TGTGCCAGCAGCTTAGATGGCGGACTAACTAGCGACAATGAGCAGTTCTTC.

In this sample, this clonotype turned up many times. The V gene is TRBV6-5, the J gene TRBJ2-7; D possibly corresponds to TRBD2 (7 bases). This CDR3 is built from 15 residues. Per germline, CDR1 MNHEY and CDR2 SVGAGI. Trimming removed 5 bases from V and 0 bases from J, with 14 bases in between. The CDR3 here is CASSRGGGSSYEQYF. CDR3 DNA sequence: TGTGCCAGCAGTCGGGGAGGGGGGAGCTCCTACGAGCAGTACTTC.

This clonotype was found many times. The V and J genes are TRBV27 and TRBJ1-2; no firm D call. Trimming removed 5 bases at V and 3 bases at J, with 10 bases between. CDR3 length: 13 amino acids. Germline CDR1 and CDR2: MNHEY and SMNVEV (reference sequence). The CDR3 nucleotides read TGTGCCAGCAGTCTCCAAGGTGACTATGGCTACACCTTC. It specifies CASSLQGDYGYTF.

This clonotype was picked up many times. The chain joins TRBV14 to TRBJ2-5; D not resolved. Germline CDR1 SGHDN, CDR2 FVKESK. The V end lost 3 bases, the J end lost 3 bases, and 11 bases lay between the germline ends. The CDR3 loop spans 14 amino acids. The DNA of the CDR3 is TGTGCCAGCAGCCATCTCGAGACCGAAGAGACCCAGTACTTC. Its protein is CASSHLETEETQYF.

There are many counts of this clonotype. The CDR3 is CASSLTGGEQFF. CDR3 bases: TGTGCCAGCAGTTTAACTGGGGGTGAGCAGTTCTTC. The rearrangement links TRBV12-3 or TRBV12-4 to TRBJ2-1, with D perhaps given as TRBD1 or TRBD2 (5 bases each). Trimming cost V 2 bases and J 9 bases, with 8 bases left between them. The CDR3 has 12 residues.